This T cell receptor (beta chain) is from a study of shared clonotypes between healthy human individuals. Study-wide context: Researchers assigned three CD4 naive, three CD4 memory, two CD8 naive and one CD8 memory plate to each donor.

This clone came up once. Germline V CDR1 and CDR2: SGHNT, YYREEE (reference sequence). Unmatched junction bases numbered 13, after V lost 4 bases and J lost 1 base. The CDR3 is 18 amino acids. CD4+ cell separation produced CD45RA+ naive and CD45RA-negative memory subsets. TCRdb's table, derived via immunoSEQ multiplex PCR, lists solely in-frame clones and lacks some. The data contain over 2 million clones, 85% to 95% of them seen just once; the ten biggest clones take up 0.13%. This clonotype was sampled from a man aged 18-30 years in good health. The chain uses TRBV5-4 and TRBJ1-1; 10 bases are shared with TRBD1. Sequenced sample: naive CD4+ T cells sorted from blood. Subset denoted: CD45RA+ positively selected. CDR3 sequence (DNA): TGTGCCAGCAGCACAGGAGGGACAGGGGCCGAAACGAACACTGAAGCTTTCTTT. This encodes CASSTGGTGAETNTEAFF.